This T cell receptor beta chain was recovered during a study of blood T cell repertoires in COVID-19. Study background: The United States, Italy and Spain provided the acute and convalescent COVID-19 samples. T cells, B-cell-depleted T cells, or PBMCs provided the cDNA or gDNA that served as material.

A Seattle source enrolled patients during active infection and followed them longitudinally. Germline CDR1 and CDR2: LGHDT and YNNKEL (reference sequence). This CDR3 comprises 15 residues. Deletions cut 3 bases from V and 4 bases from J, with 13 bases between. Per the study methods: Cell counts per sample came from amplifying reference gene primers. TCRdb keeps only in-frame clones here, not all; method: immunoSEQ multiplex PCR. The DNA was the basis for D and trimming; V, J and clone size are from that table. The table records a few hundred thousand clones, 75% to 90% of them present only once. This TCR was sampled from a woman between 65 and 79 years old with COVID-19, enrolled during active disease. Sequencing input: peripheral blood. The chain links TRBV3-1 (or the pseudogene TRBV3-2) to TRBJ1-3, with D possibly being TRBD1 (5 bases). The chain's CDR3 is CASSHLPAGGNTIYF. In DNA, the CDR3 is TGTGCCAGCAGCCACCTACCGGCAGGGGGAAACACCATATATTTT.